This TCR beta chain comes out of a study of blood T cell repertoires in COVID-19 (dated by TCRdb to the early 2020s). General notes on the study: Samples covering the acute and convalescent phases of COVID-19 were provided by collaborators in the United States, Italy and Spain. A freely available public database, intended as a resource for researchers studying the immune response to SARS-CoV-2, is where the repertoires were released. The samples were drawn from two sources: the first 160 participants of the ongoing ImmuneRACE study, and approximately 1,300 subjects contributed by 6 global collaborators. HLA class I and class II types, where available, came from metadata supplied by the sample provider rather than from assay-based typing. The material from the prospective study consisted of cDNA or gDNA derived from T cells, B-cell-depleted T cells, or PBMCs. The dataset comprised deeply sampled blood TCRbeta repertoires from subjects exposed to, actively infected with, or recovered from COVID-19. Sample metadata almost always included a de-identified subject ID, COVID-19 status, age in years and sex. The study at large found these results: The quantity of clinical and demographic metadata differed by source and by participant and was supplied without curation.

Turning to this clone: The clone's antigen remains unknown. Base qualities are not provided; no much larger clone lies one nucleotide away.

TCRbeta CDR3 regions were amplified from genomic DNA using the immunoSEQ Assay, a bias-controlled multiplex PCR. As for how the authors treated the data: Within the assay, amplification of reference gene primers was used to estimate how many nucleated cells each sample contained. To quantify the absolute abundance of each unique TCRbeta CDR3 rearrangement, sequence reads were collapsed and filtered. For each sample, productive Simpson clonality was calculated as the square root of Simpson's diversity index across productive rearrangements. TCRdb holds this immuneACCESS table with in-frame rearrangements only. Some clones are missing; in checked studies, unresolved V genes explain under half, and the rest has no known cause. The V and J calls and clone size are taken from that table; D and trimming were inferred from the DNA. In this sample the table shows about 220,000 clones, roughly four fifths of which occur a single time. Clones ranked in the top ten supply less than 6% of the sample.

One collaborating source in Seattle enrolled patients during active infection and followed them longitudinally through the course of disease. Collaborating institutions collected whole blood in K2EDTA tubes following their own protocols. Collaborator samples were shipped for TCRbeta analysis as frozen whole blood, isolated PBMCs, or DNA extracted from either sample type. The CDR3 measures 15 amino acids from cysteine to phenylalanine. The sequence is cut down to CDR3 DNA, 45 bases in frame from base 1. The germline ends are 14 bases apart after V is trimmed by 3 bases and J by 3 bases. CDR1 and CDR2, looked up from the germline V gene, are MNHNS and SASEGT.

Sequencing was performed on peripheral blood. The chain links TRBV6-1 with TRBJ1-1, with no confident D gene call. The clonotype was recovered from a woman in her seventies with COVID-19, enrolled during active disease. The nucleotides are TGTGCCAGCAGTGAGTGGGCCCGGGGTTACACTGAAGCTTTCTTT. It is translated as CASSEWARGYTEAFF.